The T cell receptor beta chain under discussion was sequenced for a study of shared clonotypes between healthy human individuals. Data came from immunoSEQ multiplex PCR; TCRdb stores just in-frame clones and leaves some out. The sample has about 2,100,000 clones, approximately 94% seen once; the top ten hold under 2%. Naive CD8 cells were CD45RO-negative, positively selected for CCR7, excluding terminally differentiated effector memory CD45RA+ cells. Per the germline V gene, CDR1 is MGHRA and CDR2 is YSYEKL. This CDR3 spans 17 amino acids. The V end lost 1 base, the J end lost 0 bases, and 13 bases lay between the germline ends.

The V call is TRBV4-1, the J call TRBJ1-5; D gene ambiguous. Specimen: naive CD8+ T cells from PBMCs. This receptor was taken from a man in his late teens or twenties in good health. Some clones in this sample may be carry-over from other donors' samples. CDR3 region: CASSQGAAAYSNQPQHF. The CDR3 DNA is TGCGCCAGCAGCCAAGGGGCGGCGGCCTATAGCAATCAGCCCCAGCATTTT.